The text below deals with one TCR beta chain. What it recognizes is unknown. Constant-segment primers and 5'RACE yielded cDNA libraries for TCR alpha and TCR beta, each carrying sample barcodes and UMIs. MiXCR, applied by TCRdb to the 5' RACE reads, yields one record per CDR3 protein. The sample carries roughly 280,000 distinct CDR3 sequences, 8.2% recorded once. V was cut by 5 bases and J by 2 bases, with 12 bases left in between. Germline V gives CDR1 SGHTA, CDR2 FQGNSA. This CDR3 comprises 14 residues. These data belong to a study of T-cell memory formation after mild COVID-19. Study-wide results and limits: CD8+ contracting clones occupied EMRA, while CD4+ ones occupied mainly CM and EM. Memory sampled before infection contained some responding clones, suggesting cross-reactive memory joined. Later expanders leaned CD4+, whereas day 15 to 85 contracting clones were balanced CD4/CD8.

Sequencing used PBMCs or a T cell subset sorted from them (not recorded which). This chain uses TRBV7-2 with TRBJ2-5; D not certain. This TCR was sampled from a man aged 18-30 years who had mild COVID-19 (a few samples of this study predate the infection). Cell type and time point are not known. CDR3 amino acids: CASSETLGQETQYF. CDR3 nucleotides: TGTGCCAGCAGCGAGACCCTGGGGCAAGAGACCCAGTACTTC. Filled out from reference TRBV7-2 and TRBJ2-5, the complete variable domain reads GAGVSQSPSNKVTEKGKDVELRCDPISGHTALYWYRQSLGQGLEFLIYFQGNSAPDKSGLPSDRFSAERTGGSVSTLTIQRTQQEDSAVYLCASSETLGQETQYFGPGTRLLVL.